This is a list of T cell receptor beta chains from one sample in a study of blood T cell repertoires in COVID-19. Sequenced by immunoSEQ multiplex PCR; TCRdb stores in-frame clones only, minus some. The repertoire consists of around 370,000 clones, with around 89% occurring once and the leading ten covering 5% to 8.5%. Source material: peripheral blood. The origin of the receptors is a man aged 18-30 years with active or convalescent COVID-19. Both conserved end residues are part of each CDR3. The order of the fields is D gene, clone size, J gene, V gene, CDR3 DNA, CDR3 protein. A D gene is named only where the DNA matches it firmly. Clone size is not always given. Where it is, it says once, few, many or a class for expanded clones.

D: NA
size: NA
J: TRBJ1-2
V: TRBV12-3/TRBV12-4
DNA: TGTGCCAGCGGGAGCCCGGGGGGCTACACCTTC
CDR3: CASGSPGGYTF

D: TRBD2
size: once
J: TRBJ2-3
V: TRBV6-2/TRBV6-3
DNA: TGTGCCAGCAGTTACTCGCTAGCGGGGGGTGGCACAGATACGCAGTATTTT
CDR3: CASSYSLAGGGTDTQYF

D: TRBD2
size: NA
J: TRBJ2-1
V: TRBV29-1
DNA: TGCAGCGCCGATGGGGCGGGGGGTAACAATGAGCAGTTCTTC
CDR3: CSADGAGGNNEQFF

D: TRBD1
size: NA
J: TRBJ2-7
V: TRBV19
DNA: TGTGCCAGTAGTCCGCGGACAGGGGTTTCCTACGAGCAGTACTTC
CDR3: CASSPRTGVSYEQYF

D: TRBD2
size: NA
J: TRBJ2-7
V: TRBV12-5
DNA: TGTGCTAGTGCCCGAAGCGGGAGAGAGTATCGTTACGAGCAGTACTTC
CDR3: CASARSGREYRYEQYF

D: TRBD1
size: NA
J: TRBJ1-2
V: TRBV11-2
DNA: TGTGCCAGCAGGAGGTTAGGTGGGACAGGGAAATCCTATGGCTACACCTTC
CDR3: CASRRLGGTGKSYGYTF

D: NA
size: NA
J: TRBJ1-1
V: TRBV6-2/TRBV6-3
DNA: TGTGCCAGCAGTGCCCTAACAGGGAACACTGAAGCTTTCTTT
CDR3: CASSALTGNTEAFF

D: NA
size: NA
J: TRBJ2-1
V: TRBV18
DNA: TGTGCCAGCTCACCTAGTTTCGGGGGACCCTACAATGAGCAGTTCTTC
CDR3: CASSPSFGGPYNEQFF

D: NA
size: few
J: TRBJ1-3
V: TRBV9
DNA: TGTGCCAGCAGCGTAGGGGCGGGCAGCTCTGGAAACACCATATATTTT
CDR3: CASSVGAGSSGNTIYF

D: NA
size: NA
J: TRBJ2-7
V: TRBV10-3
DNA: TGTGCCATAGGACAGGAGGGTATTCCCTACGAGCAGTACTTC
CDR3: CAIGQEGIPYEQYF

D: NA
size: NA
J: TRBJ2-1
V: TRBV6-5
DNA: TGTGCCAGCAGGTCCATAGTGCATGAGCAGTTCTTC
CDR3: CASRSIVHEQFF

D: NA
size: NA
J: TRBJ2-1
V: TRBV11-2
DNA: TGTGCCAGCAGCGGCGACACAATATACAATGAGCAGTTCTTC
CDR3: CASSGDTIYNEQFF

D: NA
size: NA
J: TRBJ2-1
V: TRBV3-1/TRBV3-2
DNA: TGTGCCAGCAGCCAAGAGATTACGGGCAGGGGTACGTCTGAGCAGTTCTTC
CDR3: CASSQEITGRGTSEQFF

D: TRBD2
size: NA
J: TRBJ2-5
V: TRBV7-2
DNA: TGTGCCAGCAGCCCCAATAGCGGGAGGGGAGAGACCCAGTACTTC
CDR3: CASSPNSGRGETQYF

D: NA
size: NA
J: TRBJ2-5
V: TRBV11-3
DNA: TGTGCCAGCAGCTTAGGTGCAGGAGGTATCGAGACCCAGTACTTC
CDR3: CASSLGAGGIETQYF

D: NA
size: many
J: TRBJ2-2
V: TRBV3-1/TRBV3-2
DNA: TGTGCCAGCAGCCTGACTAGTAAGTCCGGGGAGCTGTTTTTT
CDR3: CASSLTSKSGELFF

D: TRBD2
size: NA
J: TRBJ2-2
V: TRBV28
DNA: TGTGCCAGCAGCCCGGGGGTAGCGGGAGTAGAGGAGCTGTTTTTT
CDR3: CASSPGVAGVEELFF

D: NA
size: NA
J: TRBJ1-1
V: TRBV27
DNA: NA
CDR3: CASSFGNGPGGGTEAFF

D: NA
size: NA
J: TRBJ2-4
V: TRBV6-5
DNA: TGTGCCAGCAAGGAGGTAGCGACCGCCAAAAACATTCAGTACTTC
CDR3: CASKEVATAKNIQYF

D: NA
size: NA
J: TRBJ2-7
V: TRBV27
DNA: TGTGCCAGAATCAACAATCGCGAGCAGTACTTC
CDR3: CARINNREQYF

D: NA
size: NA
J: TRBJ2-1
V: TRBV7-8
DNA: TGTGGCTCAGGAAGCTCCTACAATGAGCAGTTCTTC
CDR3: CGSGSSYNEQFF

D: NA
size: NA
J: TRBJ1-1
V: TRBV29-1
DNA: TGCAGCGTTCGGGGACACATGAACACTGAAGCTTTCTTT
CDR3: CSVRGHMNTEAFF

D: TRBD1
size: NA
J: TRBJ2-1
V: TRBV7-9
DNA: TGTGCCAGCAGGTTAGACCGGGACAGAGACAATGAGCAGTTCTTC
CDR3: CASRLDRDRDNEQFF

D: NA
size: NA
J: TRBJ1-6
V: TRBV6-4
DNA: TGTGCCAGCAGGGAGGGACTGAACTATAATTCACCCCTCCACTTT
CDR3: CASREGLNYNSPLHF

D: TRBD1
size: NA
J: TRBJ1-4
V: TRBV29-1
DNA: TGCAGCGCCCAGGGGGATGTAGATGAAAAACTGTTTTTT
CDR3: CSAQGDVDEKLFF

D: TRBD1
size: NA
J: TRBJ1-2
V: TRBV6-2/TRBV6-3
DNA: TGTGCCAGCAGTACCGGGACAGGGGAAGGCTACACCTTC
CDR3: CASSTGTGEGYTF

D: TRBD2
size: NA
J: TRBJ2-4
V: TRBV3-1/TRBV3-2
DNA: TGTGCCAGCAGCCAGACTAAAACGACTAGCGGGGGCCGAGTCCCCCGAAACATTCAGTACTTC
CDR3: CASSQTKTTSGGRVPRNIQYF